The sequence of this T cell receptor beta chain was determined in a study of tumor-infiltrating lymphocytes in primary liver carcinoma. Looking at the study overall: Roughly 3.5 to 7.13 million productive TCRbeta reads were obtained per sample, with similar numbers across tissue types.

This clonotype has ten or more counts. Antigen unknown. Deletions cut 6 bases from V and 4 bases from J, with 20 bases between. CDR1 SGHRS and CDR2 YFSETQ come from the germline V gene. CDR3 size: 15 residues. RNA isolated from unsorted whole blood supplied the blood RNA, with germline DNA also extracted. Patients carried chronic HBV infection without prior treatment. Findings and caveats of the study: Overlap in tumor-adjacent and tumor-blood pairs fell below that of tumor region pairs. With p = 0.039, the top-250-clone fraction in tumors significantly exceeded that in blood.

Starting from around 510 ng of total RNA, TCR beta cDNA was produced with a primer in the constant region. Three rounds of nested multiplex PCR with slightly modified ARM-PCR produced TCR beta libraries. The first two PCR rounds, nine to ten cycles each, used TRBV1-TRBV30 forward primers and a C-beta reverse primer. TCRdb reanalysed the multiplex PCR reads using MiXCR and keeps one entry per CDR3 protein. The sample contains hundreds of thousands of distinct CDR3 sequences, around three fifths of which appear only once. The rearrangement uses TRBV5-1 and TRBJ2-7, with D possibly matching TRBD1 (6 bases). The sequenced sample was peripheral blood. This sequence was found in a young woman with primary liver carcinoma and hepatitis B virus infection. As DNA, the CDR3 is TGCGCCAGCAAAAGGGACACGGGGTTCATATACGAGCAGTACTTC. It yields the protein CASKRDTGFIYEQYF.